These 28 T cell receptor beta chains originate from one sample sequenced in a study of immune evolution from preneoplasia to lung adenocarcinoma. Using immunoSEQ multiplex PCR, the repertoire was profiled, and TCRdb retains in-frame clones only, with some absent. The sample consists of some 2,000 clones, over 75% of them appearing once. The sample was FFPE adjacent normal lung tissue. The receptors were gathered from a person between 60 and 79 years old with lung adenocarcinoma.

This clone was seen only a few times. This chain joins TRBV7-8 and TRBJ2-3; 13 positions agree with TRBD2. Germline CDR1 reads SGHVS; CDR2 reads FQNEAQ. This CDR3 spans 16 amino acids. Trimming cost V 4 bases and J 4 bases; bases outside gene matches: 5. The DNA of the CDR3 is TGTGCCAGCAGCTCCGCCGGGACTAGCGGGGCAGATACGCAGTATTTT. Amino acids: CASSSAGTSGADTQYF.

The chain carries TRBV6-6 and TRBJ1-1; D is perhaps TRBD1 (5 bases). The CDR3 is 10 residues long. Germline V gene sequence: CDR1 MNHNY, CDR2 SVGAGI (reference sequence). Deletions cut 6 bases from V and 11 bases from J, with 10 bases between. The CDR3 loop reads CASRRGMAFF. DNA of the CDR3: TGTGCCAGCAGGAGGGGTATGGCTTTCTTT.

This rearrangement joins TRBV7-9 to TRBJ2-2; D unclear. V was shortened by 0 bases and J by 8 bases, with 4 bases between the two germline ends. CDR1 SEHNR and CDR2 FQNEAQ come from the germline V gene (reference sequence). The CDR3 contains 12 residues. CDR3 sequence: CASSLASGELFF. The CDR3 DNA follows: TGTGCCAGCAGCTTAGCCTCGGGGGAGCTGTTTTTT.

The chain is built from TRBV28 and TRBJ1-1; 7 bases align to TRBD1. CDR3 length equals 12 residues. Germline values: CDR1 MDHEN, CDR2 SYDVKM. V lost 5 bases, J lost 10 bases, and 7 bases stayed unmatched. The CDR3 DNA reads TGTGCCAGCAGTCCGCCGAACAGGGGAGCTTTCTTT. Its translation is CASSPPNRGAFF.

The rearrangement uses TRBV29-1 and TRBJ1-1; D is unresolved. V was clipped by 4 bases and J by 5 bases, with 11 bases between them. The CDR3 has 12 amino acids. Looked up from germline, CDR1 is SQVTM and CDR2 is ANQGSEA. As DNA, the CDR3 is TGCAGCGTTGTGCTGGGTGTGACTGAAGCTTTCTTT. It specifies CSVVLGVTEAFF.

This clone came up a few times. The rearrangement links TRBV7-9 to TRBJ2-1, with D unresolved. The germline V and J ends were trimmed by 6 bases and 6 bases, with 12 bases remaining between them. This CDR3 has 13 residues. Looked up from germline, CDR1 is SEHNR and CDR2 is FQNEAQ (reference sequence). The CDR3 nucleotides read TGTGCCAGCAGGCCGACCAAGGGCAATGAGCAGTTCTTC. Its protein is CASRPTKGNEQFF.

The chain carries TRBV9 and TRBJ2-2; TRBD1 aligns across 8 bases. Germline CDR1 is SGDLS and CDR2 is YYNGEE. The CDR3 is 16 amino acids. The V gene end was trimmed by 4 bases and the J gene end by 6 bases; junction bases not matched to a gene: 11. CDR3 protein: CASSPGQGPWAGELFF. CDR3 DNA: TGTGCCAGCAGCCCCGGACAGGGACCCTGGGCCGGGGAGCTGTTTTTT.

The chain is built from TRBV30 and TRBJ1-5; D uncertain. Germline CDR1 is GTSNPN and CDR2 is SVGIG (reference sequence). The V gene lost 0 bases and the J gene lost 4 bases, with 7 bases spanning the gap. The CDR3 loop spans 13 amino acids. CDR3 protein: CAWSVAGNQPQHF. The DNA of the CDR3 is TGTGCCTGGAGTGTAGCCGGTAATCAGCCCCAGCATTTT.

The CDR3 bases are TGTGCCAGCAGTGAATCGGAGTTTGAGCAGTTCTTC. Translated: CASSESEFEQFF. The V call is TRBV25-1, the J call TRBJ2-1; no clear D gene. From germline, CDR1 is MGHDK and CDR2 SYGVNS. The CDR3 runs 12 residues. With 1 base removed from V and 9 bases from J, the gap between germline ends came to 7 bases.

The chain links TRBV5-1 to TRBJ2-2, with D hard to call. CDR3 length: 11 amino acids. V lost 7 bases to trimming and J lost 8 bases, with 9 bases between them. Germline V gene sequence: CDR1 SGHRS, CDR2 YFSETQ. CDR3 DNA: TGCGCCAGCGGTCTGTCTGGGGAGCTGTTTTTT. It encodes CASGLSGELFF.

The J gene is TRBJ1-1, the V gene TRBV28, with TRBD1 as a possible D gene (5 bases). The CDR3 length is 18 residues. The germline V gene encodes CDR1 MDHEN and CDR2 SYDVKM. Deletions cut 5 bases from V and 0 bases from J, with 22 bases between. The CDR3 nucleotides are TGTGCCAGCAGTCTCGAAGTGACAGACCAGTATATGAACACTGAAGCTTTCTTT. Translation gives CASSLEVTDQYMNTEAFF.

In this sample, this clone turned up a few times. This chain connects TRBV18 to TRBJ1-5, with D tentatively TRBD1 (6 bases). CDR3 length: 17 residues. Germline V CDR1 and CDR2: KGHSH, LQKENI. Trimming pared 4 bases from V and 0 bases from J, leaving 16 bases between. CDR3 in amino acids: CASSLTAGTSSNQPQHF. CDR3 DNA: TGTGCCAGCTCACTCACGGCGGGGACATCTAGCAATCAGCCCCAGCATTTT.

The CDR3 here is CASSLAGGTSTDTQYF. The CDR3 nucleotides read TGTGCCAGCAGCTTAGCAGGGGGAACTAGCACAGATACGCAGTATTTT. The V gene is TRBV7-2, the J gene TRBJ2-3; tentatively, D is TRBD1 (6 bases). Germline assignment: CDR1 SGHTA and CDR2 FQGNSA. Trimming took 0 bases from V and 0 from J, leaving 10 bases between them. The CDR3 sequence is 16 residues long.

The rearrangement links TRBV15 to TRBJ2-2; perhaps TRBD1 as D (6 bases). The CDR3 runs 16 residues. Per the germline V gene, CDR1 is LNHNV and CDR2 is YYDKDF (reference sequence). V lost 0 bases and J lost 3, with 11 bases in between. The CDR3 sequence: CATSRDRRTDTGELFF. The CDR3 DNA reads as TGTGCCACCAGCAGAGATCGGCGGACAGACACCGGGGAGCTGTTTTTT.

The chain has TRBV6-1 and TRBJ2-5, with 8 bases identical to TRBD2. With 3 bases clipped from V and 1 base from J, the junction kept 1 base outside the gene matches. The CDR3 runs to 14 residues. Germline loops: CDR1 MNHNS, CDR2 SASEGT. The CDR3 bases are TGTGCCAGCAGTGAGCGGGGGGCCCAAGAGACCCAGTACTTC. Protein product: CASSERGAQETQYF.

The rearrangement joins TRBV28 to TRBJ2-7; 10 positions agree with TRBD2. Germline V lookup: CDR1 MDHEN, CDR2 SYDVKM. The CDR3 runs to 14 residues. Losses at the gene ends were 2 bases for V and 4 bases for J; bases not matched to a gene: 2. The CDR3 spells CASSLSGRDYEQYF. The CDR3 nucleotides are TGTGCCAGCAGTTTAAGCGGGAGGGATTACGAGCAGTACTTC.

This clone was seen once. The CDR3 loop reads CASSYVASGTALYEQYF. CDR3 coding DNA: TGTGCCAGCAGTTACGTCGCTTCCGGGACGGCTCTTTACGAGCAGTACTTC. The rearrangement uses TRBV28 and TRBJ2-7; the D gene could be TRBD1 or TRBD2 (5 bases each). Germline CDR1 and CDR2: MDHEN and SYDVKM. The CDR3 sequence is 17 residues long. V was cut by 4 bases and J by 4 bases, with 23 bases left in between.

The sample holds one count of this clone. The rearrangement links TRBV12-2 to TRBJ2-1; the table's D call of TRBD1 was not tested on the DNA. TRBV12-2 is a listed pseudogene. This CDR3 comprises 17 residues. The CDR3 sequence is CASRLGDHRGAINEQFF. The CDR3 DNA sequence: TGTGCAAGTCGCTTAGGTGACCACAGGGGCGCGATCAATGAGCAGTTCTTC.

The V and J genes are TRBV9 and TRBJ1-1; no firm D call. V shed 0 bases and J shed 5 bases, with 8 bases lying between them. This CDR3 comprises 13 residues. Germline CDR1 and CDR2: SGDLS and YYNGEE. The CDR3 coding sequence is TGTGCCAGCAGCGTAGGGATGGGTACTGAAGCTTTCTTT. It specifies CASSVGMGTEAFF.

The chain has TRBV13 and TRBJ2-7; TRBD2 aligns across 8 bases. Germline lookup yields CDR1 PRHDT and CDR2 FYEKMQ (reference sequence). V shed 6 bases, J shed 2 bases, and the junction held 3 bases outside the gene matches. CDR3 size: 13 residues. The CDR3 region is CASSSGVTYEQYF. In DNA form, the CDR3 reads TGTGCCAGCAGTAGCGGGGTAACCTACGAGCAGTACTTC.

The rearrangement uses TRBV19 and TRBJ2-1; possible D gene TRBD1, 5 bases. Germline-derived CDR1 and CDR2 are LNHDA and SQIVND (reference sequence). V was trimmed by 7 bases and J by 3 bases, leaving 13 bases between them. This CDR3 is built from 14 residues. CDR3 coding DNA: TGTGCCAGTAAGGTCTCCAGGGACTACAATGAGCAGTTCTTC. Translation: CASKVSRDYNEQFF.

The chain employs TRBV10-3 and TRBJ1-5; D gene unclear. Germline V gene sequence: CDR1 ENHRY, CDR2 SYGVKD. This CDR3 has 14 residues. The V end lost 3 bases, the J end lost 4 bases, and 10 bases lay between the germline ends. The CDR3, as DNA: TGTGCCATCAGTGACGAAGGTGTAAATCAGCCCCAGCATTTT. Translating it yields CAISDEGVNQPQHF.

On this clone: Because the CDR3 is missing its conserved closing phenylalanine or tryptophan, this is likely a read error. Because the CDR3's place on the DNA is in doubt, the DNA is left out and the CDR3 is given as listed by TCRdb. The chain uses TRBV11-2 and TRBJ2-7; the table calls TRBD2, which could not be checked here. The germline V gene has CDR1 SGHAT and CDR2 FQNNGV. A total of 10 residues make up the CDR3, ends included. The CDR3 is CASSFDYFQI.

The V and J genes are TRBV7-8 and TRBJ1-1; D might be TRBD1 (6 bases). CDR3 length: 15 residues. Per germline, CDR1 SGHVS and CDR2 FQNEAQ. The V end lost 5 bases, the J end lost 7 bases, and 20 bases lay between the germline ends. The CDR3 DNA follows: TGTGCCAGCAGCCGAAGTACAGGGAGTAGGAATGAAGCTTTCTTT. Its protein is CASSRSTGSRNEAFF.

V is TRBV11-2 and J is TRBJ1-2; 9 bases fit TRBD1. J was trimmed by 7 bases and V by 0 bases; bases with no gene match: 15. This CDR3 spans 18 amino acids. Germline assignment: CDR1 SGHAT and CDR2 FQNNGV. As DNA, the CDR3 is TGTGCCAGCAGCTTAGAGATACCGGGACAGGGCCGGTTGGGTGGCTACACCTTC. Encoded protein: CASSLEIPGQGRLGGYTF.

This clone occurred a few times. This chain links TRBV5-1 with TRBJ1-2; 8 positions agree with TRBD1. Germline assignment: CDR1 SGHRS and CDR2 YFSETQ. V dropped 6 bases and J dropped 13; count of bases not matched to a gene: 20. This CDR3 spans 15 amino acids. CDR3 protein: CASTEYNPGQAHCTF. In DNA form, the CDR3 reads TGCGCCAGCACCGAATATAATCCGGGACAGGCTCACTGCACCTTC.

This clone was observed a handful of times. This sequence joins TRBV7-9 and TRBJ2-1; D is uncertain. The CDR3 is made up of 16 amino acids. V was cut by 5 bases and J by 0 bases, with 14 bases left in between. Looked up from germline, CDR1 is SEHNR and CDR2 is FQNEAQ (reference sequence). CDR3 nucleotide sequence: TGTGCCAGCAGCCCTTCTCCTCCCGGCTCCTACAATGAGCAGTTCTTC. Translating it yields CASSPSPPGSYNEQFF.

This chain joins TRBV9 and TRBJ2-1, with 8 positions matching TRBD2. Germline CDR1 is SGDLS and CDR2 is YYNGEE. Germline trimming cut 4 bases from V and 0 bases from J; bases unmatched to any gene: 6. This CDR3 is 16 amino acids long. DNA of the CDR3: TGTGCCAGCAGCCCTCGCGGGGGGAGCTCCTACAATGAGCAGTTCTTC. The encoded protein is CASSPRGGSSYNEQFF.